This is a list of T cell receptor beta chains from one sample in a study of shared T cell receptors in the human thymus. Profiling relied on immunoSEQ multiplex PCR, and the TCRdb table lists in-frame clones only, not all of them. The sample consists of some 660,000 clones, 80% to 90% of them appearing once. These same records also appear under a second study, on human thymus T cells.

Source material: thymocytes. Every receptor here comes from a boy under three years old with a congenital heart defect. Both conserved end residues are part of each CDR3. The D gene is left open where the match is weak. Size is omitted from some rows. Given values are once, few, many or a class for expanded clones.

cdr3_aa | cdr3_nt | j_call | clone_size | v_call | d_call
CAWVSAGEPYEQYF | TGTGCCTGGGTCTCCGCAGGGGAACCCTACGAGCAGTACTTC | TRBJ2-7 | NA | TRBV30 | NA
CASSSGGDSDSNQPQHF | TGTGCCAGCAGCTCGGGTGGGGACAGTGATAGCAATCAGCCCCAGCATTTT | TRBJ1-5 | once | TRBV7-2 | TRBD1
CASSLGGHVSEQFF | TGTGCCAGCAGCTTGGGAGGGCATGTAAGTGAGCAGTTCTTC | TRBJ2-1 | few | TRBV5-6 | NA
CASSRTVGGWGYEQYF | TGTGCCAGCAGCCGAACCGTGGGGGGTTGGGGATACGAGCAGTACTTC | TRBJ2-7 | once | TRBV6-6 | NA
CASSVVADTDTQYF | TGTGCCAGCAGCGTAGTAGCGGACACAGATACGCAGTATTTT | TRBJ2-3 | NA | TRBV9 | NA
CASLRTGEGEKLFF | TGTGCCTCCCTACGGACAGGGGAAGGCGAAAAACTGTTTTTT | TRBJ1-4 | NA | TRBV30 | TRBD1
CASTPGQGGEQYF | TGTGCCAGCACCCCGGGACAGGGAGGCGAGCAGTACTTC | TRBJ2-7 | NA | TRBV7-9 | TRBD1
CASSMGLAGLNEQFF | TGTGCCAGTAGTATGGGACTAGCGGGGCTCAATGAGCAGTTCTTC | TRBJ2-1 | NA | TRBV19 | TRBD2
CASLPKPGQNYEQYF | TGTGCCAGCCTACCTAAGCCGGGACAGAATTACGAGCAGTACTTC | TRBJ2-7 | NA | TRBV6-5 | TRBD1
CASSPRGASTDTQYF | TGTGCCAGCTCACCAAGGGGTGCTAGCACAGATACGCAGTATTTT | TRBJ2-3 | few | TRBV18 | NA
CASSLSRLQGNSPLHF | TGTGCCAGCAGTTTATCCCGACTACAGGGGAATTCACCCCTCCACTTT | TRBJ1-6 | NA | TRBV28 | TRBD1
CASSEQRRGLDEQFF | TGTGCCAGCAGTGAACAGCGGCGGGGACTAGATGAGCAGTTCTTC | TRBJ2-1 | NA | TRBV25-1 | TRBD2
CSVVSSGRSSYEQYF | TGCAGCGTTGTATCTAGCGGGAGGAGCTCCTACGAGCAGTACTTC | TRBJ2-7 | once | TRBV29-1 | TRBD2
CASSLVAGEGAHTQYF | TGTGCCAGCAGCTTAGTAGCGGGAGAGGGGGCCCATACGCAGTATTTT | TRBJ2-3 | NA | TRBV7-2 | TRBD2
CASNPGTGGDEAFF | TGTGCCAGCAACCCCGGGACAGGGGGCGATGAAGCTTTCTTT | TRBJ1-1 | NA | TRBV6-1 | TRBD1
CASGPGQGGYTF | TGTGCCAGCGGCCCGGGACAGGGGGGCTACACCTTC | TRBJ1-2 | NA | TRBV6-6 | TRBD1
CATSRDGGINTDTQYF | TGTGCCACCAGCAGAGATGGGGGGATTAACACAGATACGCAGTATTTT | TRBJ2-3 | NA | TRBV15 | NA
CASSLTGRTDTQYF | TGTGCCAGCAGCTTGACAGGGCGCACAGATACGCAGTATTTT | TRBJ2-3 | few | TRBV5-4 | NA
CASSLAPYYGYTF | TGTGCCAGCAGCTTGGCACCTTACTATGGCTACACCTTC | TRBJ1-2 | NA | TRBV7-2 | NA
CASSPVATARHENTEAFF | TGTGCCAGCTCACCAGTTGCGACAGCTAGACACGAAAACACTGAAGCTTTCTTT | TRBJ1-1 | NA | TRBV18 | NA
CASSLEGTGGLETQYF | TGCGCCAGCAGCTTGGAAGGGACAGGGGGCTTGGAGACCCAGTACTTC | TRBJ2-5 | NA | TRBV5-1 | TRBD1
CASSEVRTGVHEQFF | TGTGCCAGCAGTGAAGTCCGGACAGGGGTGCATGAGCAGTTCTTC | TRBJ2-1 | NA | TRBV2 | TRBD1
CASSYEALNYTDTQYF | TGTGCCAGCAGCTACGAAGCCTTAAACTACACAGATACGCAGTATTTT | TRBJ2-3 | once | TRBV6-6 | NA
CASSAVGLARNEQFF | TGTGCCAGCAGCGCCGTTGGACTAGCTAGGAATGAGCAGTTCTTC | TRBJ2-1 | NA | TRBV2 | TRBD2
CASSLSLQDTGELFF | TGTGCCAGCAGCTTAAGCCTCCAGGACACCGGGGAGCTGTTTTTT | TRBJ2-2 | NA | TRBV11-3 | NA
CASSFWTSGHYEQYF | TGTGCCAGCAGTTTCTGGACTAGCGGACACTACGAGCAGTACTTC | TRBJ2-7 | NA | TRBV27 | TRBD2
CAIREAGGPETYEQYF | TGTGCCATCAGGGAGGCCGGGGGGCCCGAGACCTACGAGCAGTACTTC | TRBJ2-7 | NA | TRBV10-3 | NA
CASRMGGGQGGNQPQHF | TGCGCCAGCAGGATGGGCGGGGGACAGGGGGGCAATCAGCCCCAGCATTTT | TRBJ1-5 | NA | TRBV10-1 | TRBD1
CASSPRTGEKNIQYF | TGTGCCAGCAGCCCAAGGACAGGGGAAAAAAACATTCAGTACTTC | TRBJ2-4 | NA | TRBV9 | TRBD1
CASSQGDSDNEQFF | TGCGCCAGCAGCCAAGGGGACAGCGACAATGAGCAGTTCTTC | TRBJ2-1 | NA | TRBV4-3 | TRBD1
CASSQGPGQIQETQYF | TGCGCCAGCAGCCAAGGGCCGGGACAGATACAAGAGACCCAGTACTTC | TRBJ2-5 | NA | TRBV4-1 | TRBD1
CASSQETPAAGAYEQYF | TGTGCCAGCAGCCAAGAAACGCCAGCAGCGGGAGCCTACGAGCAGTACTTC | TRBJ2-7 | NA | TRBV14 | TRBD2
CASSLLTVNQPQHF | TGTGCCAGCAGTTTATTAACTGTCAATCAGCCCCAGCATTTT | TRBJ1-5 | NA | TRBV28 | NA
CASGCRDNQPQHF | TGTGCCAGCGGATGCAGGGACAATCAGCCCCAGCATTTT | TRBJ1-5 | NA | TRBV2 | NA
CASSPAGVTSEADTQYF | TGTGCCAGCTCACCAGCGGGGGTGACTAGCGAAGCAGATACGCAGTATTTT | TRBJ2-3 | few | TRBV18 | TRBD2
CASSFLLQGHPPYEQYF | TGCGCCAGCAGCTTTCTTTTACAGGGGCACCCCCCCTACGAGCAGTACTTC | TRBJ2-7 | NA | TRBV5-1 | TRBD1
CASSPASGRLYEQYF | TGTGCCAGCAGCCCCGCTAGCGGGAGGCTGTACGAGCAGTACTTC | TRBJ2-7 | NA | TRBV14 | TRBD2
CASSFGPPLAGEETQYF | TGTGCCAGCAGCTTCGGTCCCCCGCTAGCGGGAGAAGAGACCCAGTACTTC | TRBJ2-5 | NA | TRBV5-4 | TRBD2
CAWTADRTSYNEQFF | TGTGCCTGGACCGCAGACAGGACGTCCTACAATGAGCAGTTCTTC | TRBJ2-1 | NA | TRBV30 | NA
CASSPNHPGAYEQYF | TGCGCCAGCAGCCCTAACCACCCGGGAGCCTACGAGCAGTACTTC | TRBJ2-7 | NA | TRBV4-1 | NA
CASSPLQASTDTQYF | TGTGCCAGCAGTCCTTTGCAGGCCAGCACAGATACGCAGTATTTT | TRBJ2-3 | NA | TRBV6-5 | NA